These T cell receptor beta chains were read from a single sample in a study of regulatory T cells in long-lasting Graves disease. TCRdb recomputed calls from the multiplex PCR reads with MiXCR, one row per CDR3 protein. The sample includes 400,000 to 500,000 distinct CDR3 sequences, around a fifth of them seen just once. Sequencing used peripheral blood mononuclear cells (PBMCs), obtained when the disease was refractory, from a patient treated with antithyroid drugs. The source of these receptors is a female donor with Graves disease. Both conserved end residues are part of each CDR3. A D gene is named only where the DNA matches it firmly. The size of a clone is reported for some rows only, either as once, few or many, or as a class for expanded clones.

D,size,V,J,DNA,CDR3
TRBD1,many,TRBV12-3/TRBV12-4,TRBJ1-4,TGTGCCAGCAGTCTCGGACAGGCCGAGGGGGAAAAACTGTTTTTT,CASSLGQAEGEKLFF
.,few,TRBV2,TRBJ1-1,TGTGCCAGCAGTGCTCGGCAGCGAGGATACGAAGCTTTCTTT,CASSARQRGYEAFF
.,many,TRBV30,TRBJ1-6,TGTGCCTGGAGCAAAGCTATGAATTCGCCCCTCCACTTT,CAWSKAMNSPLHF
TRBD1,.,TRBV7-9,TRBJ1-4,TGTGCCAGCAGCTGGGGACTGACAGGGGATGAAAAACTGTTTTTT,CASSWGLTGDEKLFF
.,many,TRBV6-1,TRBJ2-7,TGTGCCAGCGGGTACAGGGTTGGCTCCTACGAGCAGTACTTC,CASGYRVGSYEQYF
.,many,TRBV12-3/TRBV12-4,TRBJ1-6,TGTGCCAGCAAGGGTTATTCTAATTCACCCCTCCACTTT,CASKGYSNSPLHF
.,once,TRBV12-5,TRBJ2-2,TGTGCTAGTGGTTTGGTGGCGGGTTCGTTCACCGGGGAGCTGTTTTTT,CASGLVAGSFTGELFF
TRBD1,.,TRBV7-2,TRBJ1-1,TGTGCCAGCAGCCCCGACAGGGTAATAGGTGGAGAAGCTTTCTTT,CASSPDRVIGGEAFF
TRBD2,few,TRBV12-3/TRBV12-4,TRBJ2-3,TGTGCCAGCAGTTTTCTGGGCGGGAGGGGAGGCACAGATACGCAGTATTTT,CASSFLGGRGGTDTQYF
TRBD1,.,TRBV30,TRBJ2-4,TGTGCCTGGAGCAGGACAGGGGCGGGCAAAAACATTCAGTACTTC,CAWSRTGAGKNIQYF
TRBD1,.,TRBV6-5,TRBJ1-1,TGTGCCAGCAGTTACTCGAATAAGGGACAGGGGCTTGAAGCTTTCTTT,CASSYSNKGQGLEAFF
.,few,TRBV10-3,TRBJ1-1,TGTGCCATCAGTGAGTCCCTCGGGACCGTGAACACTGAAGCTTTCTTT,CAISESLGTVNTEAFF
TRBD1,.,TRBV29-1,TRBJ2-1,TGCAGCGTATCCCGGGACAGGGGAAACCTTGCAGATGAGCAGTTCTTC,CSVSRDRGNLADEQFF
.,.,TRBV28,TRBJ2-7,TGTGCCAGCAGCATCCCAGGGGCAGGTCCCTACGAGCAGTACTTC,CASSIPGAGPYEQYF
.,.,TRBV6-2/TRBV6-3,TRBJ1-3,TGTGCCAGCAGCTACGACGAGGGCCGCGGAAACACCATATATTTT,CASSYDEGRGNTIYF
.,.,TRBV6-1,TRBJ2-7,TGTGCCGGCAGCCCACAGGGCTACGAGCAGTACTTC,CAGSPQGYEQYF
.,.,TRBV24-1,TRBJ1-3,TGTGCCACCAGTGATCCTGGCAGGGGAAACACCATATATTTT,CATSDPGRGNTIYF
.,many,TRBV12-5,TRBJ1-2,TGTGCTAGTGCCCGGGGGGTCTATGGCTACACCTTC,CASARGVYGYTF
.,many,TRBV13,TRBJ2-7,TGTGCCAGCAGCTTACGGGGTTACTCCTACGAGCAGTACTTC,CASSLRGYSYEQYF
TRBD2,many,TRBV7-2,TRBJ2-5,TGTGCCAGCAGCCCATCTGCAGCGGGAGTACGAGAGACCCAGTACTTC,CASSPSAAGVRETQYF
TRBD1,few,TRBV12-3/TRBV12-4,TRBJ2-2,TGTGCCAGCAGTGTAACCGGGACAGCGAACACCGGGGAGCTGTTTTTT,CASSVTGTANTGELFF
.,.,TRBV27,TRBJ1-1,TGTGCCAGCAGTCTATATTCTCTGAACACTGAAGCTTTCTTT,CASSLYSLNTEAFF
TRBD1,few,TRBV7-3,TRBJ1-1,TGTGCCAGCAGCTTGGACAGGGTTGGGACTGAAGCTTTCTTT,CASSLDRVGTEAFF
TRBD1,many,TRBV19,TRBJ1-1,TGTGCCAGTAGTATTGGATTGGCAGGGGGCAGAAGGAGGACTGAAGCTTTCTTT,CASSIGLAGGRRRTEAFF
.,many,TRBV27,TRBJ2-5,TGTGCCAGCAGTTGGACTGCAAGACCACAAGAGACCCAGTACTTC,CASSWTARPQETQYF
.,.,TRBV2,TRBJ1-6,TGTGCCAGCAGTGCTGTTGATAATTCACCCCTCCACTTT,CASSAVDNSPLHF
.,many,TRBV3-1,TRBJ1-5,TGTGCCAGCAGCCAAGATGGAGTACAGCCCCAGCATTTT,CASSQDGVQPQHF
TRBD1,many,TRBV27,TRBJ1-1,TGTGCCAGCGAGTCCAGGGGGACCGGTGAAGCTTTCTTT,CASESRGTGEAFF
.,many,TRBV27,TRBJ2-4,TGTGCCAGCAGTTTATCACCCGGCCAGGACATTCGATACTTC,CASSLSPGQDIRYF
.,.,TRBV7-2,TRBJ1-6,TGTGCCAGCAGCCCAGACAGACATTCACCCCTCCACTTT,CASSPDRHSPLHF
.,few,TRBV7-8,TRBJ1-3,TGTGCCAGCAGCTCCCAGGTCCAGGGCCATATTGGAAACACCATATATTTT,CASSSQVQGHIGNTIYF
TRBD1,few,TRBV7-9,TRBJ2-7,TGTGCCAGCAGCGTCCCAGGGGGTCCCTCCTACGAGCAGTACTTC,CASSVPGGPSYEQYF
.,.,TRBV12-3/TRBV12-4,TRBJ2-7,TGTGCCAGCAGTTTCCCGGCAGCCCAGGACTACGAGCAGTACTTC,CASSFPAAQDYEQYF
.,few,TRBV19,TRBJ1-2,TGTGCCAGTAGTATAACCATCTCGGGGGCTGATGGCTACACCTTC,CASSITISGADGYTF
.,many,TRBV28,TRBJ2-7,TGTGCCAGCAGTTTGGGACCTTCTTGGGAGCAGTACTTC,CASSLGPSWEQYF
TRBD2,few,TRBV2,TRBJ2-1,TGTGCCAGCAGCTCAAGGACTAGCCGAAACTACAATGAGCAGTTCTTC,CASSSRTSRNYNEQFF
TRBD1,many,TRBV6-1,TRBJ2-7,TGTGCCAGCAACTTTGGGACAGGGAATTACGAGCAGTACTTC,CASNFGTGNYEQYF
TRBD1,.,TRBV15,TRBJ1-5,TGTGCCACCAGCGGCCCCGGAACAGGGGTCCATCAGCCCCAGCATTTT,CATSGPGTGVHQPQHF
TRBD2,many,TRBV15,TRBJ2-5,TGTGCCACCAGCCCCCTGGCGACTAGCGGGAGAGGCGAGACCCAGTACTTC,CATSPLATSGRGETQYF
TRBD2,.,TRBV20-1,TRBJ2-4,TGCAGTGCTCCTCTAGCGGGGGGGCGGGCCAAAAACATTCAGTACTTC,CSAPLAGGRAKNIQYF
.,.,TRBV19,TRBJ1-2,TGTGCCAGTACCATAGACGAAGGGGAGTCCTATGGCTACACCTTC,CASTIDEGESYGYTF
.,.,TRBV4-1,TRBJ2-2,TGCGCCAGCAGCCATAACCCCCGAGGGGCATATTCTACCGGGGAGCTGTTTTTT,CASSHNPRGAYSTGELFF
.,many,TRBV24-1,TRBJ2-4,TGTGCCACCAGTGATTCAACGGGCGACAAAAACATTCAGTACTTC,CATSDSTGDKNIQYF
TRBD2,many,TRBV12-3/TRBV12-4,TRBJ2-2,TGTGCCAGCGGAGGACTAGCGAATCATCTCGGGGAGCTGTTTTTT,CASGGLANHLGELFF
.,many,TRBV3-1,TRBJ1-1,TGTGCCAGCAGCCAAGCCTCGGAGAACACTGAAGCTTTCTTT,CASSQASENTEAFF
.,many,TRBV2,TRBJ1-2,TGTGCCAGCATCGCTGGACACCGAAGTTATGGCTACACCTTC,CASIAGHRSYGYTF
.,few,TRBV3-1,TRBJ2-5,TGTGCCAGCAGCCGGCTCCTTCAAGAGACCCAGTACTTC,CASSRLLQETQYF